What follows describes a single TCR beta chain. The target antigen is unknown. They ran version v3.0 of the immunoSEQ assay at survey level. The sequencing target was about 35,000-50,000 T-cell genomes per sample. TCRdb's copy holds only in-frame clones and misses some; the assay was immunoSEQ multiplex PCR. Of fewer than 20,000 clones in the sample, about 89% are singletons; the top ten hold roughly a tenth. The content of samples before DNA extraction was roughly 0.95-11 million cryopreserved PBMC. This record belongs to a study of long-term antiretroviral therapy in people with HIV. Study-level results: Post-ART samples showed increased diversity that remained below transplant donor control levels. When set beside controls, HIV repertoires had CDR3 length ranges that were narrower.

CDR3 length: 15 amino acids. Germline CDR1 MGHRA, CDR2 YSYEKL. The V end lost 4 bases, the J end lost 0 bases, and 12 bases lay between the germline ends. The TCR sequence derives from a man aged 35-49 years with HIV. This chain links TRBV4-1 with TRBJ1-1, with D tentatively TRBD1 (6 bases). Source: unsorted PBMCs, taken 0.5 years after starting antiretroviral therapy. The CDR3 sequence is CASSLRDTMNTEAFF. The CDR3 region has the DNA TGCGCCAGCAGCCTCCGGGACACCATGAACACTGAAGCTTTCTTT.